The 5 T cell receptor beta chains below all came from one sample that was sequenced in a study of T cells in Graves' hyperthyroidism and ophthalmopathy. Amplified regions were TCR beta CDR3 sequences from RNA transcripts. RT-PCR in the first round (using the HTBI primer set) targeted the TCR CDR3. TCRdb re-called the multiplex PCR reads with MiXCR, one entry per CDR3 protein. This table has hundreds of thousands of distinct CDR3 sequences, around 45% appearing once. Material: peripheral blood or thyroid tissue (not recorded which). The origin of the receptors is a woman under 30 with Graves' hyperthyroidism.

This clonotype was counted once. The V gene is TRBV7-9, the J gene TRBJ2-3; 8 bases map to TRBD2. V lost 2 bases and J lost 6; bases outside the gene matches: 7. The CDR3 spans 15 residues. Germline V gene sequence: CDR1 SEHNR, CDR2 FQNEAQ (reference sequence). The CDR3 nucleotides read TGTGCCAGCAGCTTACGAGCGGGAGCGGACGATACGCAGTATTTT. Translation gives CASSLRAGADDTQYF.

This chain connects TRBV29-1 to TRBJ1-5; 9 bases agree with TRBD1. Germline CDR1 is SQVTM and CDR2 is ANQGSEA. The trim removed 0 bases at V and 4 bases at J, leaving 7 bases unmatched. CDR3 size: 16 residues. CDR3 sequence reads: CSVEDGDRDPNQPQHF. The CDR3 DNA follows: TGCAGCGTTGAAGATGGGGACAGGGATCCTAATCAGCCCCAGCATTTT.

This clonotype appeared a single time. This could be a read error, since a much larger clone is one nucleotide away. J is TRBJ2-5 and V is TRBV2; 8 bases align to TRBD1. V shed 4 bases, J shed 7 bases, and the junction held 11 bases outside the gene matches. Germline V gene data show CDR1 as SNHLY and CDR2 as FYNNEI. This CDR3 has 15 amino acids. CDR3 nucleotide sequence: TGTGCCAGCAGTGGAAGGACAGGGAGTACTGTGACCCAGTACTTC. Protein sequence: CASSGRTGSTVTQYF.

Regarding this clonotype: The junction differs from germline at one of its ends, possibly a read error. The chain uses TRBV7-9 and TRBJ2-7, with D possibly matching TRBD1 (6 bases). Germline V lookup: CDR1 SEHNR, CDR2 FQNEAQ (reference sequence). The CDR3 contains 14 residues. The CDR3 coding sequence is TGTGCCGGCAGCCCACGGGACACCCCCTACGAGCAGTACTTC. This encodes CAGSPRDTPYEQYF.

Written as DNA, the CDR3 is TGTGCCACCTCCCATTTTGGGAGGAGCGGGAGTATCTCCTACGAGCAGTACTTC. It is translated as CATSHFGRSGSISYEQYF. The genes are TRBV7-9 and TRBJ2-7; 8 bases map to TRBD2. V lost 10 bases to trimming and J lost 0 bases; unmatched junction nucleotides: 20. This CDR3 is 18 amino acids long. CDR1 SEHNR and CDR2 FQNEAQ come from the germline V gene (reference sequence).